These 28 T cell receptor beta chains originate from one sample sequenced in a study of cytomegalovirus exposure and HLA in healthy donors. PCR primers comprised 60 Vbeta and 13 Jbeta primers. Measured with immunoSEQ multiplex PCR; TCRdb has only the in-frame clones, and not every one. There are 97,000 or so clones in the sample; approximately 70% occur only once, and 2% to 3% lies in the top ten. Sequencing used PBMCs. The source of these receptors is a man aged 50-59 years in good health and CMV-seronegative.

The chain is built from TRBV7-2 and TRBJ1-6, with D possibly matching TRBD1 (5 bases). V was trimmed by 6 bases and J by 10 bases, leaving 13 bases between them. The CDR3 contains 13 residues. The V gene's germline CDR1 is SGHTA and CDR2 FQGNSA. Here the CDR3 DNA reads TGTGCCAGCAGGCCGACAGAGTACTCACCCCTCCACTTT. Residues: CASRPTEYSPLHF.

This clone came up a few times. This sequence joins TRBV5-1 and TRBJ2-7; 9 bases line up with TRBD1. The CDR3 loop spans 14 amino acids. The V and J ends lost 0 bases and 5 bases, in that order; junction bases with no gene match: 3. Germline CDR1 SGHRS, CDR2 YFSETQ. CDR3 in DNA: TGCGCCAGCAGCTTGGCCGGACAGGGGAACGAGCAGTACTTC. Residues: CASSLAGQGNEQYF.

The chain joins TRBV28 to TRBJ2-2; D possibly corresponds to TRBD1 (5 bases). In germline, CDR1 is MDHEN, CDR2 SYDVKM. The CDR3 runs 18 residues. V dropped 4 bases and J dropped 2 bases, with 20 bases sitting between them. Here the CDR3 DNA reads TGTGCCAGCAGTTCCTTCTGGTCTGTGGGGCGCAACACCGGGGAGCTGTTTTTT. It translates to CASSSFWSVGRNTGELFF. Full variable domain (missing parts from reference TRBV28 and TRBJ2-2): DVKVTQSSRYLVKRTGEKVFLECVQDMDHENMFWYRQDPGLGLRLIYFSYDVKMKEKGDIPEGYSVSREKKERFSLILESASTNQTSMYLCASSSFWSVGRNTGELFFGEGSRLTVL.

The CDR3 reads CASSKTGQGAASGSSTDTQYF. The CDR3 nucleotides are TGTGCCAGCAGCAAAACGGGACAGGGGGCGGCTAGCGGGTCTAGCACAGATACGCAGTATTTT. The V and J genes are TRBV9 and TRBJ2-3; 12 nucleotides align to TRBD1. CDR1 SGDLS and CDR2 YYNGEE come from the germline V gene. J was trimmed by 0 bases and V by 4 bases; bases with no gene match: 18. The CDR3 runs to 21 residues.

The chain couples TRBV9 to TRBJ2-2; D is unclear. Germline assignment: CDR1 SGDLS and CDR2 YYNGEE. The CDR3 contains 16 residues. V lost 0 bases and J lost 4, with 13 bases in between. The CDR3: CASSVGGRAGTGELFF. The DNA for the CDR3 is TGTGCCAGCAGCGTAGGAGGTCGAGCCGGCACCGGGGAGCTGTTTTTT.

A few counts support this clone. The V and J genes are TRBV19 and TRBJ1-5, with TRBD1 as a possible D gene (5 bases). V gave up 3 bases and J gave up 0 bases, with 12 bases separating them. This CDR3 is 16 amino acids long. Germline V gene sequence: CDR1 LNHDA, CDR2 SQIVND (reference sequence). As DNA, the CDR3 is TGTGCCAGTAGTATCGCCACAGGACATAGCAATCAGCCCCAGCATTTT. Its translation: CASSIATGHSNQPQHF.

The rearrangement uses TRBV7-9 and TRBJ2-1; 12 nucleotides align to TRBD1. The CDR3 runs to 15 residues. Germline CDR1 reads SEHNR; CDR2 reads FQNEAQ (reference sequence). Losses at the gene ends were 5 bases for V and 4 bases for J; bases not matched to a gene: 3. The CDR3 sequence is CASSTGQGAYNEQFF. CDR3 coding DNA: TGTGCCAGCAGCACGGGACAGGGGGCTTACAATGAGCAGTTCTTC.

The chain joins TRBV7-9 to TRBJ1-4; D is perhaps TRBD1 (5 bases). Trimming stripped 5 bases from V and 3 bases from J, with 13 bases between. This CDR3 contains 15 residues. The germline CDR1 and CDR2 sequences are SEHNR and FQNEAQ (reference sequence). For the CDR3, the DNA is TGTGCCAGCAGCGTATTACAGGCCGCTAATGAAAAACTGTTTTTT. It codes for CASSVLQAANEKLFF.

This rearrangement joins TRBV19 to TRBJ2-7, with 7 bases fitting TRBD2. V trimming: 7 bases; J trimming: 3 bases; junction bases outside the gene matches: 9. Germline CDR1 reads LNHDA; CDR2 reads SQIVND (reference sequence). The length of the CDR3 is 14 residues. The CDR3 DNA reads TGTGCCAGTAACGGAGGGAGGGCCGACTACGAGCAGTACTTC. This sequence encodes CASNGGRADYEQYF.

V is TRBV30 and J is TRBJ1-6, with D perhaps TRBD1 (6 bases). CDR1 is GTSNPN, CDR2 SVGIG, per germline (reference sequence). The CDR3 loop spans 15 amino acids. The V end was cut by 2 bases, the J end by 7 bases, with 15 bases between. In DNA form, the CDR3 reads TGTGCCTGGAGTATAAACAGGGCAGGGAATTCACCCCTCCACTTT. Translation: CAWSINRAGNSPLHF.

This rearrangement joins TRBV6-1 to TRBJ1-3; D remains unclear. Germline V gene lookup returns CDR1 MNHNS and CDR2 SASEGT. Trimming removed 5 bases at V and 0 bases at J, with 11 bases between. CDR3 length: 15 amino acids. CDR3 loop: CASSPGIYSGNTIYF. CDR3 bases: TGTGCCAGCAGTCCGGGGATCTACTCTGGAAACACCATATATTTT.

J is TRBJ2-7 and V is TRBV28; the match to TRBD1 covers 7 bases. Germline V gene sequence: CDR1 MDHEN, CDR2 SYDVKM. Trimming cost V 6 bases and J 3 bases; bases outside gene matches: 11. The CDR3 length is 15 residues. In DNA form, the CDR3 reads TGTGCCAGCAGCCCCCCCGGGACAGCTAACTACGAGCAGTACTTC. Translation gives CASSPPGTANYEQYF.

This CDR3 is CASGLSGGPEAFF. In DNA form, the CDR3 reads TGTGCTAGTGGTCTCTCCGGGGGTCCTGAAGCTTTCTTT. V usage is TRBV12-5 and J usage is TRBJ1-1, with a possible D match to TRBD1 (5 bases). Germline CDR1 reads LGHNT; CDR2 reads FRNRAP. Trimming cost V 5 bases and J 6 bases, with 13 bases left between them. The CDR3 is 13 residues long.

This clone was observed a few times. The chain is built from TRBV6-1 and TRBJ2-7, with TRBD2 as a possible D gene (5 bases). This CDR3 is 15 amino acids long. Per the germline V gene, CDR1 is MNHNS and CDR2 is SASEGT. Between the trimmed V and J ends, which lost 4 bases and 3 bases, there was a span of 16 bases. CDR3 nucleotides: TGTGCCAGCAGTGCCTCTGCGGGTGTGGGCTACGAGCAGTACTTC. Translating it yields CASSASAGVGYEQYF.

Here the CDR3 reads CAIRAGDNYEQYF. DNA for the CDR3: TGTGCCATTCGCGCCGGGGACAACTACGAGCAGTACTTC. The V gene is TRBV10-3, the J gene TRBJ2-7; tentative D call: TRBD1 (6 bases). CDR3 length: 13 residues. V lost 9 bases, J lost 3 bases, and 15 bases lay in between. CDR1 and CDR2 (germline): ENHRY, SYGVKD.

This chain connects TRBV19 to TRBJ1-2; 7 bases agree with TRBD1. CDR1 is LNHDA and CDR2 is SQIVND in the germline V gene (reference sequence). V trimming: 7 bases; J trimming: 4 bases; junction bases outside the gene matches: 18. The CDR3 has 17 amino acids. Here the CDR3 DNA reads TGTGCCAGTATCAGCCCGCCGGGACAGAATTTTGGCTATGGCTACACCTTC. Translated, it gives CASISPPGQNFGYGYTF.

This CDR3 is CASSLGTKATNEKLFF. CDR3 nucleotides: TGTGCCAGCAGCTTAGGGACAAAAGCAACTAATGAAAAACTGTTTTTT. This chain joins TRBV11-2 and TRBJ1-4; tentative D call: TRBD1 (5 bases). V was cut by 1 base and J by 0 bases, with 9 bases left in between. Germline-derived CDR1 and CDR2 are SGHAT and FQNNGV. The CDR3 covers 16 residues.

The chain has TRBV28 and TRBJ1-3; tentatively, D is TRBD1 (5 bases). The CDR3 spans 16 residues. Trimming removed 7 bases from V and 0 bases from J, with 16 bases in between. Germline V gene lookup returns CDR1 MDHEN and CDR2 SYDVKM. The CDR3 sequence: CASTPGTEISGNTIYF. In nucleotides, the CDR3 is TGTGCCAGCACCCCCGGGACTGAGATCTCTGGAAACACCATATATTTT.

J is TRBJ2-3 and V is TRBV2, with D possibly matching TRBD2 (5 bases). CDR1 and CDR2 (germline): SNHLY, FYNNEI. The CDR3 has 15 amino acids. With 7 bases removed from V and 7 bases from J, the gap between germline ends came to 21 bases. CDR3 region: CASNNLELAVNTQYF. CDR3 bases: TGTGCCAGCAACAACTTGGAGCTAGCAGTGAATACGCAGTATTTT. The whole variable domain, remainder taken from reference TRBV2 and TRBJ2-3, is EPEVTQTPSHQVTQMGQEVILRCVPISNHLYFYWYRQILGQKVEFLVSFYNNEISEKSEIFDDQFSVERPDGSNFTLKIRSTKLEDSAMYFCASNNLELAVNTQYFGPGTRLTVL.

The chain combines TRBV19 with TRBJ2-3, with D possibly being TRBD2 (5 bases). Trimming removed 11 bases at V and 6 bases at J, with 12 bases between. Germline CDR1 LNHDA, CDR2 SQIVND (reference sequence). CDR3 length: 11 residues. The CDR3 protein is CASQTGDTQYF. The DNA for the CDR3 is TGTGCCTCTCAAACGGGGGATACGCAGTATTTT.

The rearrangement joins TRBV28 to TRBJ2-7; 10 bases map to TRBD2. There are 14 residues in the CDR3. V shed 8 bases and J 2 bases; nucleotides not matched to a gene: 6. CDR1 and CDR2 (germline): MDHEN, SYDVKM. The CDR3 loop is CASFSGGPTYEQYF. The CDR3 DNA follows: TGTGCCAGCTTTAGCGGGGGGCCAACCTACGAGCAGTACTTC.

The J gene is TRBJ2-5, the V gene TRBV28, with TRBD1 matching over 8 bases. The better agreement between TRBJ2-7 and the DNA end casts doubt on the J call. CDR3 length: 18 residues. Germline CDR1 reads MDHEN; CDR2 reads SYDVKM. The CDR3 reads CASSFEPLDRERRNEQYF. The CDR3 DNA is TGTGCCAGCAGTTTCGAGCCTCTGGACAGGGAGCGGAGGAACGAGCAGTACTTC.

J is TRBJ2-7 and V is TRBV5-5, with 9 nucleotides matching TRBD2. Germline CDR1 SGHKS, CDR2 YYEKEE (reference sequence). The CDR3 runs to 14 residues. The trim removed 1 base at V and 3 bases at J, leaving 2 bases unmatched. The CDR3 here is CASSLLAGDYEQYF. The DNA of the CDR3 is TGTGCCAGCAGCTTGTTAGCGGGAGACTACGAGCAGTACTTC.

The CDR3, as DNA: TGTGCCAGCAGTTACTCCCCGGTCTATGGCTACACCTTC. Its protein product is CASSYSPVYGYTF. The chain combines TRBV6-5 with TRBJ1-2; no definite D call. Looked up from germline, CDR1 is MNHEY and CDR2 is SVGAGI. V was clipped by 0 bases and J by 4 bases, with 6 bases between them. The CDR3 loop spans 13 amino acids.

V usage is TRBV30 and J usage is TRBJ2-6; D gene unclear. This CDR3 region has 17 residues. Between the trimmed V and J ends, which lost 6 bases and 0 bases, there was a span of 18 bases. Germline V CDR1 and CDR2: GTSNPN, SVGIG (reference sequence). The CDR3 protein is CACPVSGVTSGANVLTF. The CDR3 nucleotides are TGTGCCTGTCCGGTTTCGGGTGTGACCTCTGGGGCCAACGTCCTGACTTTC. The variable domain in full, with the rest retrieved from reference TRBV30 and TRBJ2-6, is SQTIHQWPATLVQPVGSPLSLECTVEGTSNPNLYWYRQAAGRGLQLLFYSVGIGQISSEVPQNLSASRPQDRQFILSSKKLLLSDSGFYLCACPVSGVTSGANVLTFGAGSRLTVL.

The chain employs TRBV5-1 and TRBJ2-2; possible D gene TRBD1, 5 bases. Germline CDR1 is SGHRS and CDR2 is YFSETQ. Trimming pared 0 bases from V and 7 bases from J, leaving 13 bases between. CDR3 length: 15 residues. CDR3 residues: CASSLVQGKGGELFF. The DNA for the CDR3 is TGCGCCAGCAGCTTGGTCCAGGGCAAGGGCGGGGAGCTGTTTTTT.

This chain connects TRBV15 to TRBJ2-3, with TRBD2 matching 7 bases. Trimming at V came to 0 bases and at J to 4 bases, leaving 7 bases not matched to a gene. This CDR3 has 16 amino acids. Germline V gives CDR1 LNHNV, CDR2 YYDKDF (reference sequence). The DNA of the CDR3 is TGTGCCACCAGCAGAGAAAGGGCGGGAGTCTCAGATACGCAGTATTTT. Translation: CATSRERAGVSDTQYF.

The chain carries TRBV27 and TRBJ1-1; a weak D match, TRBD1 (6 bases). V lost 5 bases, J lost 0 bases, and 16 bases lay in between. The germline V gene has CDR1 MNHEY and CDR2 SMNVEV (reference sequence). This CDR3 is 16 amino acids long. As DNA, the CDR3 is TGTGCCAGCAGTGGTGGGGAGGGGGTAATGAACACTGAAGCTTTCTTT. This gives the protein CASSGGEGVMNTEAFF.